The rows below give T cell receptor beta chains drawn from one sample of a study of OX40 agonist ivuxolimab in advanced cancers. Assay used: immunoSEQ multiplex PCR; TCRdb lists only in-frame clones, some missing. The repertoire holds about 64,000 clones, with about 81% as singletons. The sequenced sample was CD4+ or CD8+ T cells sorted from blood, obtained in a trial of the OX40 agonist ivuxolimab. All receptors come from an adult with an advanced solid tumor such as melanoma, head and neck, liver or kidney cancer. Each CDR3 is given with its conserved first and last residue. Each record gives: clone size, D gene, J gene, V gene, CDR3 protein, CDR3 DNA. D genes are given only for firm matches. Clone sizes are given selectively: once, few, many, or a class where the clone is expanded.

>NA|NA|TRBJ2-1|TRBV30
CAWSVSISYNEQFF
TGTGCCTGGAGTGTCTCCATCTCCTACAATGAGCAGTTCTTC
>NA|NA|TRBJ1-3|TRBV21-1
CASRTGLDTIYF
TGTGCCAGCAGGACAGGGTTGGACACCATATATTTT
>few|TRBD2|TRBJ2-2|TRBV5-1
CASRVSGGYTGELFF
TGCGCCAGCAGGGTGAGCGGGGGCTACACCGGGGAGCTGTTTTTT
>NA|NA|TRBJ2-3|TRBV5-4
CASSLFLDTQYF
TGTGCCAGCAGCTTATTTCTGGATACGCAGTATTTT
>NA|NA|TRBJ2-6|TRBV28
CASSFGSDIGYPGANVLTF
TGTGCCAGCAGTTTCGGGTCGGACATCGGGTATCCTGGGGCCAACGTCCTGACTTTC
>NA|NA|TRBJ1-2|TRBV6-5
CASSYSWAADNYGYTF
TGTGCCAGCAGTTACTCTTGGGCGGCGGATAACTATGGCTACACCTTC
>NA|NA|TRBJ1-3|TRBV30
CAWTQGGNTIYF
TGTGCCTGGACCCAGGGAGGAAACACCATATATTTT
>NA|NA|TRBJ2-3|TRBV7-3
CASSFQVADTQYF
TGTGCCAGCAGCTTCCAGGTCGCAGATACGCAGTATTTT
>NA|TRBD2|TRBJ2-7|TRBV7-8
CASSLRISGSKYEQYF
TGTGCCAGCAGCCTTAGGATTAGCGGGAGTAAGTACGAGCAGTACTTC
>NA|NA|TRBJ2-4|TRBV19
CASSIDLTLAKNIQYF
TGTGCCAGTAGTATAGATCTAACGTTAGCCAAAAACATTCAGTACTTC
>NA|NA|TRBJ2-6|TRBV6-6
CASSYGSGANVLTF
TGTGCCAGCAGTTACGGGTCTGGGGCCAACGTCCTGACTTTC
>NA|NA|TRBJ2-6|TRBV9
CASSTQGVGANVLTF
TGTGCCAGCAGCACACAGGGAGTCGGGGCCAACGTCCTGACTTTC
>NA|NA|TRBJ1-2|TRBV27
CASSSSTGRTLYGYTF
TGTGCCAGCAGTTCCTCGACCGGACGGACCCTCTATGGCTACACCTTC
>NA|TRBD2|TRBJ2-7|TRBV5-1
CASSPNPAGGSREQYF
TGCGCCAGCAGCCCGAACCCCGCGGGGGGCTCCCGAGAGCAGTACTTC
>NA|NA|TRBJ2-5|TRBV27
CASSLSRGSETQYF
TGTGCCAGCAGTTTAAGTCGGGGGTCAGAGACCCAGTACTTC
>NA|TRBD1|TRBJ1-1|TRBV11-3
CASSTGGTTEAFF
TGTGCCAGCAGCACAGGGGGGACCACTGAAGCTTTCTTT
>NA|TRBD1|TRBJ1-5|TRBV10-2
CASSTTGTVSQPQHF
TGCGCCAGCAGCACGACAGGGACAGTGAGTCAGCCCCAGCATTTT
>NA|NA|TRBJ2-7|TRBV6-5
CASTTGSIGQYF
TGTGCCAGCACTACAGGTTCGATCGGGCAGTACTTC
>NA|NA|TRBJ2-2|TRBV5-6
CASSLGGMGTGELFF
TGTGCCAGCAGCTTGGGAGGGATGGGTACCGGGGAGCTGTTTTTT
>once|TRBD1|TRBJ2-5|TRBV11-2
CASKPGDSRRETQYF
TGTGCCAGCAAACCCGGGGACAGTAGAAGGGAGACCCAGTACTTC
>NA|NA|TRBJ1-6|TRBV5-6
CASSQDQGFYNSPLHF
TGTGCCAGCAGCCAGGACCAGGGGTTCTATAATTCACCCCTCCACTTT
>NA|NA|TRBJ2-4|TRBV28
CASSFLGNIQYF
TGTGCCAGCAGTTTTTTGGGAAACATTCAGTACTTC
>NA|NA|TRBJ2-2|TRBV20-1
CSVSGTGELFF
TGCAGTGTGTCCGGGACCGGGGAGCTGTTTTTT
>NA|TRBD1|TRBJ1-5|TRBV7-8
CASSPRQGLNQPQHF
TGTGCCAGCAGCCCCCGACAGGGATTGAATCAGCCCCAGCATTTT
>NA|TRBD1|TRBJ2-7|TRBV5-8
CASSLVTGVSEQYF
TGTGCCAGCAGCTTGGTAACAGGGGTTTCCGAGCAGTACTTC
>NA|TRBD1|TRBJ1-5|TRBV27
CASRTGTESNQPQHF
TGTGCCAGCAGGACCGGGACAGAGAGCAATCAGCCCCAGCATTTT
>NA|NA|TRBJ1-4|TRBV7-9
CASSSWDGREKLFF
TGTGCCAGCAGCTCCTGGGACGGTCGGGAAAAACTGTTTTTT
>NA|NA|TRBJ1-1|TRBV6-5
CASSTMNTEAFF
TGTGCCAGCAGTACTATGAACACTGAAGCTTTCTTT
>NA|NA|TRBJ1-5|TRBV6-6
CASSYSTAGQPQHF
TGTGCCAGCAGTTACTCGACGGCTGGGCAGCCCCAGCATTTT
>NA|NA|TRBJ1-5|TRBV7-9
CASSLDVQPQHF
TGTGCCAGCAGCTTAGACGTTCAGCCCCAGCATTTT
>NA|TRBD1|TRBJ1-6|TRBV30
CAWRVGGWNSPLHF
TGTGCCTGGAGGGTAGGGGGCTGGAATTCACCCCTCCACTTT
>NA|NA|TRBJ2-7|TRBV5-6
CASSLDRRGNEQYF
TGTGCCAGCAGCTTGGACAGGCGGGGCAACGAGCAGTACTTC
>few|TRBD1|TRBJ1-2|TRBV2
CASMTGSYGYTF
TGTGCCAGCATGACAGGGAGCTATGGCTACACCTTC
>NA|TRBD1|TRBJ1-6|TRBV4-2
CASSQSGTANSPLHF
TGTGCCAGCAGCCAATCCGGGACAGCTAATTCACCCCTCCACTTT
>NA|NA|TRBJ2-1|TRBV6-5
CASSPGDTRSDEQFF
TGTGCCAGCAGTCCTGGGGACACCCGTAGCGATGAGCAGTTCTTC
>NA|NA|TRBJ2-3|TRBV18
CASSPRPGGAGTDTQYF
TGTGCCAGCTCACCACGCCCTGGGGGCGCGGGCACAGATACGCAGTATTTT
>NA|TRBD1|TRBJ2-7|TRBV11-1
CASTRQGVTYEQYF
TGTGCCAGCACGAGGCAGGGGGTTACCTACGAGCAGTACTTC
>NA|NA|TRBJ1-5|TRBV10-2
CASSERQLNQPQHF
TGCGCCAGCAGTGAGAGGCAGCTAAATCAGCCCCAGCATTTT
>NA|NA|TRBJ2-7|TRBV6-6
CASSYGGEQYF
TGTGCCAGCAGTTATGGGGGGGAGCAGTACTTC
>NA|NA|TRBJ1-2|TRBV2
CASSATEYDYGYTF
TGTGCCAGCAGTGCGACAGAGTATGACTATGGCTACACCTTC
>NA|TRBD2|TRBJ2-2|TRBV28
CASSLAGGSGELFF
TGTGCCAGCAGCTTAGCGGGAGGGTCCGGGGAGCTGTTTTTT
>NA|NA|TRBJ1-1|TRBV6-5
CASTPEGNTEAFF
TGTGCCAGCACCCCAGAAGGGAACACTGAAGCTTTCTTT
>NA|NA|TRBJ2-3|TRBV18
CASPTGSTDTQYF
TGTGCCAGCCCCACCGGGAGCACAGATACGCAGTATTTT
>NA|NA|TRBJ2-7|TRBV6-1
CASSERSSYEQYF
TGTGCCAGCAGTGAACGGTCCTCCTACGAGCAGTACTTC
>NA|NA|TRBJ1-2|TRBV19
CASREFQGYGYTF
TGTGCCAGTAGGGAGTTCCAGGGCTATGGCTACACCTTC
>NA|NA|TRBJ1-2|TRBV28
CASSFGRADYGYTF
TGTGCCAGCAGTTTCGGGAGGGCTGACTATGGCTACACCTTC
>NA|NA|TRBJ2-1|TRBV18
CASSPGWGRWDEQFF
TGTGCCAGCTCACCAGGTTGGGGGCGATGGGATGAGCAGTTCTTC
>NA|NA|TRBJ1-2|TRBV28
CASRINYGYTF
TGTGCCAGCAGGATCAACTATGGCTACACCTTC
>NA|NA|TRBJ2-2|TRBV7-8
CASSLPQLNTGELFF
TGTGCCAGCAGCTTACCACAGCTCAACACCGGGGAGCTGTTTTTT
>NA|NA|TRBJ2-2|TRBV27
CASTLGAGAYTGELFF
TGTGCCAGCACCTTGGGTGCAGGTGCTTACACCGGGGAGCTGTTTTTT